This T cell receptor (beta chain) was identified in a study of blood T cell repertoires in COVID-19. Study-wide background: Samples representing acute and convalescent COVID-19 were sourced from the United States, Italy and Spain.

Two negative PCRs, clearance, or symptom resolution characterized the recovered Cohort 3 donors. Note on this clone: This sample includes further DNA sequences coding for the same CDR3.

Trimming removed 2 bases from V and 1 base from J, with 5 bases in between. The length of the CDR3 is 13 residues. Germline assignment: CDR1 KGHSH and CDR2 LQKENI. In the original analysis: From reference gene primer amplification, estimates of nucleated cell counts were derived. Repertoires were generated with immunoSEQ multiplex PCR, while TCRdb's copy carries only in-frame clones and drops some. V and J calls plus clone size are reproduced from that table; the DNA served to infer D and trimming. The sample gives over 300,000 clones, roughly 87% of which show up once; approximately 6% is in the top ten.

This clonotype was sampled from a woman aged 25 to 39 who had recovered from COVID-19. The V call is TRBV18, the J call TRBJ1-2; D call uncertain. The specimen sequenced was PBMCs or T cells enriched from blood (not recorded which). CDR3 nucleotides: TGTGCCAGCTCACCAGAGGGTAACTATGGCTACACCTTC. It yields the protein CASSPEGNYGYTF.